The next 8 T cell receptor beta chains were all read from a single sample in a study of tumor-infiltrating lymphocytes in primary liver carcinoma. DNA and RNA were both co-extracted from 20-30 mg of bulk tissue that had not been sorted. A primer matching the constant region was used to make TCR beta cDNA from around 460 ng of total RNA. ARM-PCR was slightly modified, and three nested multiplex PCR rounds with it gave rise to the TCR beta libraries. It was with TRBV1-TRBV30 forward primers and a C-beta reverse primer that the first two PCR rounds were run, at 10 cycles each. TCRdb processed the multiplex PCR reads anew with MiXCR; each CDR3 protein has one entry. In the table there are about 54,000 distinct CDR3 sequences, 70% to 85% of which are singletons. Sequences were obtained from liver tumor tissue from sampling region 2. As for subset: tumor region T2, inferior pole. Receptors originate from a man aged 35 to 55 with primary liver carcinoma and hepatitis B virus infection.

This clonotype was counted many times. The chain joins TRBV13 to TRBJ2-1, with D possibly matching TRBD2 (5 bases). The ends were cut back, 2 bases at V and 9 bases at J, with 5 bases in the middle. CDR1 PRHDT and CDR2 FYEKMQ come from the germline V gene (reference sequence). The CDR3 is 11 amino acids. The CDR3 sequence is CASSLRGEQFF. The CDR3 DNA is TGTGCCAGCAGCTTACGGGGTGAGCAGTTCTTC.

The sample holds many counts of this clonotype. The V gene is TRBV29-1, the J gene TRBJ2-1; D not certain. Trimming cost V 1 base and J 6 bases, with 4 bases left between them. The CDR3 extends over 11 amino acids. CDR1 is SQVTM and CDR2 is ANQGSEA in the germline V gene. The DNA of the CDR3 is TGCAGCGTTGAAGGGTTCAATGAGCAGTTCTTC. Its protein is CSVEGFNEQFF.

V is TRBV11-2 and J is TRBJ2-1; the match to TRBD2 covers 7 bases. Looked up from germline, CDR1 is SGHAT and CDR2 is FQNNGV. This CDR3 spans 13 amino acids. The trim removed 5 bases at V and 11 bases at J, leaving 9 bases unmatched. Here the CDR3 reads CASSESSAGQQFF. The CDR3 DNA reads TGTGCCAGCAGCGAGTCATCAGCGGGGCAGCAGTTCTTC.

This clonotype was seen just once. A read error may produce the germline difference seen at one junction end. The chain uses TRBV4-1 and TRBJ1-2, with D hard to call. CDR1 is MGHRA, CDR2 YSYEKL, per germline. CDR3 size: 16 residues. Here the CDR3 DNA reads TGCGCCAGCAACCAAGTGGAGGGCGCAGGATACTATGGCTACACCTTC. It translates to CASNQVEGAGYYGYTF.

For this clonotype: Here the CDR3 omits its conserved ending phenylalanine or tryptophan, so a read error is the likely source. No DNA is shown, since the ends of the CDR3 on it are uncertain; the CDR3 is the one TCRdb lists. The V call is TRBV6-6, the J call TRBJ2-1; the D call in the table, TRBD2, was not verified against the DNA. Counting both end residues, the CDR3 totals 14 amino acids. CDR1 is MNHNY and CDR2 is SVGAGI in the germline V gene (reference sequence). The chain's CDR3 is CASSYISGPDEQFV.

To note about this clonotype: Its ends do not fully match the called genes, so a read error is possible. V is TRBV11-2 and J is TRBJ1-4, with D maybe TRBD1 (5 bases). The germline gives CDR1 SGHAT, CDR2 FQNNGV. This CDR3 region has 14 residues. In DNA form, the CDR3 reads TGTGCCAGCAACTTAGAGGTTGGGGACGAAAAATTGTTATTT. Translating gives CASNLEVGDEKLLF.

Regarding this clonotype: Compared with germline, one end of the junction differs, possibly owing to a read error. The J gene is TRBJ2-2, the V gene TRBV11-2; 9 bases are a match to TRBD1. CDR1 and CDR2 (germline): SGHAT, FQNNGV. This CDR3 is 17 amino acids long. The CDR3 is CASSFNRDRVDTGELSF. The CDR3 DNA is TGTGCCAGCAGCTTTAATCGGGACAGGGTCGACACCGGGGAGCTGTCTTTT. The full variable domain, rest sourced from reference TRBV11-2 and TRBJ2-2, is EAGVAQSPRYKIIEKRQSVAFWCNPISGHATLYWYQQILGQGPKLLIQFQNNGVVDDSQLPKDRFSAERLKGVDSTLKIQPAKLEDSAVYLCASSFNRDRVDTGELSFGEGSRLTVL.

V gene TRBV28 combines with J gene TRBJ2-5; D is unclear. Germline-derived CDR1 and CDR2 are MDHEN and SYDVKM. The CDR3 consists of 14 residues. V was shortened by 6 bases and J by 4 bases, with 15 bases between the two germline ends. CDR3 amino acids: CASSSSYYRETQYF. Here the CDR3 DNA reads TGTGCCAGCAGCTCCTCGTATTACCGAGAGACCCAGTACTTC. The full variable domain, with the rest looked up from reference TRBV28 and TRBJ2-5, is DVKVTQSSRYLVKRTGEKVFLECVQDMDHENMFWYRQDPGLGLRLIYFSYDVKMKEKGDIPEGYSVSREKKERFSLILESASTNQTSMYLCASSSSYYRETQYFGPGTRLLVL.